Presented here are 27 T cell receptor beta chains from one specimen sequenced in a study of blood T cell repertoires in COVID-19. Clones were sequenced by immunoSEQ multiplex PCR, and TCRdb holds only the in-frame ones, with some missing. There are 240,000 or so clones in the sample; around nine tenths occur only once, and 7.1% lies in the top ten. The sequenced material came from peripheral blood. The receptors originated from an older woman with active or convalescent COVID-19.

This rearrangement joins TRBV6-5 to TRBJ1-1; 7 bases align to TRBD1. Germline V gene lookup returns CDR1 MNHEY and CDR2 SVGAGI. With 5 bases clipped from V and 7 bases from J, the junction kept 7 bases outside the gene matches. CDR3 length equals 13 residues. Written as DNA, the CDR3 is TGTGCCAGCAGTACCCGACAGGGCGGTGAAGCTTTCTTT. Amino acid sequence: CASSTRQGGEAFF.

The rearrangement links TRBV24-1 to TRBJ2-5; 7 bases line up with TRBD1. The ends lost 1 base at V and 3 bases at J; junction bases unmatched: 4. Germline CDR1 reads KGHDR; CDR2 reads SFDVKD. This CDR3 has 15 residues. The CDR3 loop is CATSDLTGAEETQYF. The DNA for the CDR3 is TGTGCCACCAGTGATTTAACAGGGGCGGAAGAGACCCAGTACTTC.

This chain uses TRBV5-1 with TRBJ1-2, with 9 nucleotides matching TRBD1. Germline assignment: CDR1 SGHRS and CDR2 YFSETQ. The trim removed 5 bases at V and 8 bases at J, leaving 7 bases unmatched. The CDR3 sequence is 13 residues long. This CDR3 reads CASRTDRGIGYTF. The CDR3 nucleotides read TGCGCCAGCAGAACGGACAGGGGAATCGGCTACACCTTC.

This clone was counted only a few times. One end of the junction does not line up with germline, which may come from a read error. The chain recombines TRBV7-6 with TRBJ1-2, with 7 bases lining up with TRBD1. CDR1 is SGHVS, CDR2 FNYEAQ, per germline. The CDR3 totals 13 residues. The CDR3 sequence: CASSLGARGMPSF. In DNA form, the CDR3 reads TGTGCCAGCAGCTTAGGTGCCAGGGGGATGCCGTCCTTC.

This clone has a single count. V gene TRBV5-1 combines with J gene TRBJ1-2; possibly TRBD1 for D (5 bases). Between the trimmed V and J ends, which lost 5 bases and 5 bases, there was a span of 10 bases. Germline V gene sequence: CDR1 SGHRS, CDR2 YFSETQ. This CDR3 spans 12 amino acids. The CDR3 reads CASRETVYGYTF. The CDR3 region has the DNA TGCGCCAGCAGAGAGACAGTTTATGGCTACACCTTC.

The chain joins TRBV27 to TRBJ1-2; TRBD1 agrees at 8 bases. Germline lookup yields CDR1 MNHEY and CDR2 SMNVEV (reference sequence). The length of the CDR3 is 15 residues. Losses at the gene ends were 0 bases for V and 4 bases for J; bases not matched to a gene: 4. CDR3 region: CASSLSNRGGYGYTF. The CDR3 DNA is TGTGCCAGCAGTTTATCGAACAGGGGGGGCTATGGCTACACCTTC.

The V call is TRBV5-1, the J call TRBJ2-7; D possibly corresponds to TRBD2 (6 bases). The V and J ends lost 2 bases and 2 bases respectively, with 11 bases between them. This CDR3 has 14 residues. Germline CDR1 reads SGHRS; CDR2 reads YFSETQ. This CDR3 reads CASSFAGRPYEQYF. DNA of the CDR3: TGCGCCAGCAGCTTCGCGGGGAGACCCTACGAGCAGTACTTC.

The chain links TRBV18 to TRBJ1-3; 9 nucleotides match TRBD1. CDR1 and CDR2 from the germline V gene are KGHSH and LQKENI. The CDR3 covers 16 residues. Losses at the gene ends were 2 bases for V and 1 base for J; bases not matched to a gene: 3. The chain's CDR3 is CASSPVGQGSGNTIYF. CDR3 in DNA: TGTGCCAGCTCACCAGTAGGACAGGGGTCTGGAAACACCATATATTTT.

This clone was seen a handful of times. The V gene is TRBV3-1 (or the pseudogene TRBV3-2), the J gene TRBJ1-5; D not resolved. Trimming took off 4 bases at V and 7 bases at J, with 17 bases between the two ends. The CDR3 has 15 residues. CDR1 is LGHDT, CDR2 YNNKEL, per germline (reference sequence). As DNA, the CDR3 is TGTGCCAGCAGCCTAAGTCCGGGGTCTTGGCAGCCCCAGCATTTT. It translates to CASSLSPGSWQPQHF.

This rearrangement joins TRBV2 to TRBJ1-1, with 7 nucleotides matching TRBD1. The trim removed 8 bases at V and 0 bases at J, leaving 15 bases unmatched. From germline, CDR1 is SNHLY and CDR2 FYNNEI. The length of the CDR3 is 17 residues. The CDR3 loop reads CASLSLTGVRMNTEAFF. DNA of the CDR3: TGTGCCAGCCTTTCCCTCACAGGGGTGCGGATGAACACTGAAGCTTTCTTT.

This clone showed up just a few times. The CDR3 nucleotides read TGTGCCAGCAGCGACGGACAGGCCTACCTTGAAAAACTGTTTTTT. This sequence encodes CASSDGQAYLEKLFF. The rearrangement uses TRBV7-2 and TRBJ1-4; 7 bases fit TRBD1. Germline trimming cut 5 bases from V and 7 bases from J; bases unmatched to any gene: 10. The CDR3 runs 15 residues. CDR1 is SGHTA, CDR2 FQGNSA, per germline.

This clone was counted a single time. V gene TRBV18 combines with J gene TRBJ1-1; D not certain. The germline gives CDR1 KGHSH, CDR2 LQKENI. CDR3 length: 13 amino acids. Trimming took 5 bases from V and 6 from J, leaving 13 bases between them. The CDR3 reads CASSALDRAEAFF. CDR3 DNA sequence: TGTGCCAGCTCAGCCCTCGATCGGGCTGAAGCTTTCTTT.

The rearrangement links TRBV19 to TRBJ2-4; TRBD1 matches 8 bases. V was pared by 9 bases and J by 6 bases, with 13 bases of the junction left unmatched. The CDR3 is 15 amino acids. CDR1 and CDR2 from the germline V gene are LNHDA and SQIVND (reference sequence). CDR3 nucleotide sequence: TGTGCCAGCGCCAAGGACAGGGTGGTAGGAAACATTCAGTACTTC. This sequence encodes CASAKDRVVGNIQYF.

This sequence joins TRBV6-5 and TRBJ1-2, with D maybe TRBD1 (5 bases). V was clipped by 6 bases and J by 8 bases, with 19 bases between them. CDR3 length: 14 amino acids. Germline V lookup: CDR1 MNHEY, CDR2 SVGAGI. The CDR3 is CASRSWGTGAGYTF. CDR3 nucleotide sequence: TGTGCCAGCAGATCTTGGGGAACAGGAGCAGGCTACACCTTC.

The chain is built from TRBV7-2 and TRBJ2-1; a possible D gene is TRBD1 (7 bases). The germline V and J ends were trimmed by 4 bases and 5 bases, with 15 bases remaining between them. This CDR3 region has 15 residues. Looked up from germline, CDR1 is SGHTA and CDR2 is FQGNSA. This CDR3 reads CASSYRGGSNNEQFF. CDR3 nucleotides: TGTGCCAGCAGCTACAGGGGAGGCTCGAACAATGAGCAGTTCTTC.

The chain joins TRBV7-2 to TRBJ2-3; TRBD2 matches at 9 bases. The junction had 13 bases not matched to a gene; V was cut back by 6 bases and J by 6 bases. The CDR3 is 16 residues long. Per germline, CDR1 SGHTA and CDR2 FQGNSA. CDR3 nucleotides: TGTGCCAGCAGTTCCATGACTAGCGGTCGCCTGGATACGCAGTATTTT. It specifies CASSSMTSGRLDTQYF.

The chain is built from TRBV5-4 and TRBJ1-2, with D possibly being TRBD1 (6 bases). V lost 0 bases and J lost 9, with 24 bases in between. This CDR3 comprises 17 residues. Germline-derived CDR1 and CDR2 are SGHNT and YYREEE (reference sequence). The CDR3 reads CASSLVPQGTVRFRYTF. CDR3 nucleotide sequence: TGTGCCAGCAGCTTGGTTCCACAGGGAACGGTTCGTTTTCGCTACACCTTC.

The rearrangement uses TRBV9 and TRBJ2-3; a possible D gene is TRBD1 (6 bases). Germline assignment: CDR1 SGDLS and CDR2 YYNGEE. The CDR3 extends over 17 amino acids. V was cut by 0 bases and J by 5 bases, with 19 bases left in between. The CDR3, as DNA: TGTGCCAGCAGCGTAGCCCCGAACGGACAGACCCAAGATACGCAGTATTTT. Residues: CASSVAPNGQTQDTQYF. Looking up the rest from reference TRBV9 and TRBJ2-3 gives the full variable domain: DSGVTQTPKHLITATGQRVTLRCSPRSGDLSVYWYQQSLDQGLQFLIQYYNGEERAKGNILERFSAQQFPDLHSELNLSSLELGDSALYFCASSVAPNGQTQDTQYFGPGTRLTVL.

Comment on this clone: The junction shows a germline mismatch at one end, possibly a read error. V and J are TRBV6-5 and TRBJ1-6; 7 bases line up with TRBD1. This CDR3 is built from 12 residues. Germline V CDR1 and CDR2: MNHEY, SVGAGI. CDR3 coding DNA: TGTGCCAGCAGCCTACTTGGGACAGCTGAAGCCTTT. Translation: CASSLLGTAEAF.

J is TRBJ1-1 and V is TRBV7-2, with 9 bases identical to TRBD1. The germline V gene encodes CDR1 SGHTA and CDR2 FQGNSA. J was trimmed by 7 bases and V by 5 bases; bases with no gene match: 11. The CDR3 contains 15 residues. CDR3 amino acids: CASSRRQGVFDEAFF. The CDR3 bases are TGTGCCAGCAGCCGTAGACAGGGGGTTTTTGATGAAGCTTTCTTT.

The V and J genes are TRBV24-1 and TRBJ2-7; 7 positions agree with TRBD1. The V segment lost 4 bases and the J segment 3 bases; nucleotides outside the gene matches: 11. Germline values: CDR1 KGHDR, CDR2 SFDVKD. There are 16 residues in the CDR3. The CDR3: CATSDTAGTVSYEQYF. CDR3 DNA: TGTGCCACCAGTGACACCGCCGGGACAGTTAGCTACGAGCAGTACTTC.

This chain uses TRBV5-1 with TRBJ2-3; D unclear. Germline V gene data show CDR1 as SGHRS and CDR2 as YFSETQ. V dropped 1 base and J dropped 4 bases, with 13 bases sitting between them. This CDR3 comprises 15 residues. CDR3 bases: TGCGCCAGCAGCTTGAACCCCGGTGGAGCAGATACGCAGTATTTT. Protein: CASSLNPGGADTQYF.

This chain links TRBV5-1 with TRBJ2-1; 8 positions match TRBD1. Trimming took 6 bases from V and 9 from J; bases not matched to a gene: 8. Per the germline V gene, CDR1 is SGHRS and CDR2 is YFSETQ. The CDR3 loop spans 13 amino acids. In nucleotides, the CDR3 is TGCGCCAGCAACCTAGGACAGGGAGGTGAGCAGTTCTTC. The encoded protein is CASNLGQGGEQFF.

V and J are TRBV19 and TRBJ2-3; possibly TRBD1 for D (5 bases). The V gene lost 5 bases and the J gene lost 5 bases, with 17 bases spanning the gap. CDR3 length: 15 amino acids. Germline values: CDR1 LNHDA, CDR2 SQIVND (reference sequence). DNA of the CDR3: TGTGCCAGTAGTCTACTCCGAGCAGGGAAAGATACGCAGTATTTT. Translated, it gives CASSLLRAGKDTQYF.

V is TRBV5-1 and J is TRBJ2-3, with 7 bases matching TRBD1. The V gene end was trimmed by 3 bases and the J gene end by 0 bases; junction bases not matched to a gene: 1. This CDR3 contains 14 residues. Germline CDR1 is SGHRS and CDR2 is YFSETQ. The CDR3 protein is CASSWDSSTDTQYF. The CDR3 DNA is TGCGCCAGCAGCTGGGACAGTAGCACAGATACGCAGTATTTT.

This chain uses TRBV20-1 with TRBJ1-2; D is undetermined. Germline loops: CDR1 DFQATT, CDR2 SNEGSKA (reference sequence). Trimming stripped 8 bases from V and 3 bases from J, with 10 bases between. The CDR3 covers 11 residues. The CDR3 is CSSPQDYGYTF. The CDR3, as DNA: TGCAGTTCCCCTCAGGACTATGGCTACACCTTC.

The V gene is TRBV7-2, the J gene TRBJ2-7; D remains unclear. Deletions cut 9 bases from V and 2 bases from J, with 14 bases between. Germline V CDR1 and CDR2: SGHTA, FQGNSA. CDR3 size: 13 residues. The CDR3 nucleotides are TGTGCCAGTAGCATGGTTAGAGCCTACGAGCAGTACTTC. Translating gives CASSMVRAYEQYF.